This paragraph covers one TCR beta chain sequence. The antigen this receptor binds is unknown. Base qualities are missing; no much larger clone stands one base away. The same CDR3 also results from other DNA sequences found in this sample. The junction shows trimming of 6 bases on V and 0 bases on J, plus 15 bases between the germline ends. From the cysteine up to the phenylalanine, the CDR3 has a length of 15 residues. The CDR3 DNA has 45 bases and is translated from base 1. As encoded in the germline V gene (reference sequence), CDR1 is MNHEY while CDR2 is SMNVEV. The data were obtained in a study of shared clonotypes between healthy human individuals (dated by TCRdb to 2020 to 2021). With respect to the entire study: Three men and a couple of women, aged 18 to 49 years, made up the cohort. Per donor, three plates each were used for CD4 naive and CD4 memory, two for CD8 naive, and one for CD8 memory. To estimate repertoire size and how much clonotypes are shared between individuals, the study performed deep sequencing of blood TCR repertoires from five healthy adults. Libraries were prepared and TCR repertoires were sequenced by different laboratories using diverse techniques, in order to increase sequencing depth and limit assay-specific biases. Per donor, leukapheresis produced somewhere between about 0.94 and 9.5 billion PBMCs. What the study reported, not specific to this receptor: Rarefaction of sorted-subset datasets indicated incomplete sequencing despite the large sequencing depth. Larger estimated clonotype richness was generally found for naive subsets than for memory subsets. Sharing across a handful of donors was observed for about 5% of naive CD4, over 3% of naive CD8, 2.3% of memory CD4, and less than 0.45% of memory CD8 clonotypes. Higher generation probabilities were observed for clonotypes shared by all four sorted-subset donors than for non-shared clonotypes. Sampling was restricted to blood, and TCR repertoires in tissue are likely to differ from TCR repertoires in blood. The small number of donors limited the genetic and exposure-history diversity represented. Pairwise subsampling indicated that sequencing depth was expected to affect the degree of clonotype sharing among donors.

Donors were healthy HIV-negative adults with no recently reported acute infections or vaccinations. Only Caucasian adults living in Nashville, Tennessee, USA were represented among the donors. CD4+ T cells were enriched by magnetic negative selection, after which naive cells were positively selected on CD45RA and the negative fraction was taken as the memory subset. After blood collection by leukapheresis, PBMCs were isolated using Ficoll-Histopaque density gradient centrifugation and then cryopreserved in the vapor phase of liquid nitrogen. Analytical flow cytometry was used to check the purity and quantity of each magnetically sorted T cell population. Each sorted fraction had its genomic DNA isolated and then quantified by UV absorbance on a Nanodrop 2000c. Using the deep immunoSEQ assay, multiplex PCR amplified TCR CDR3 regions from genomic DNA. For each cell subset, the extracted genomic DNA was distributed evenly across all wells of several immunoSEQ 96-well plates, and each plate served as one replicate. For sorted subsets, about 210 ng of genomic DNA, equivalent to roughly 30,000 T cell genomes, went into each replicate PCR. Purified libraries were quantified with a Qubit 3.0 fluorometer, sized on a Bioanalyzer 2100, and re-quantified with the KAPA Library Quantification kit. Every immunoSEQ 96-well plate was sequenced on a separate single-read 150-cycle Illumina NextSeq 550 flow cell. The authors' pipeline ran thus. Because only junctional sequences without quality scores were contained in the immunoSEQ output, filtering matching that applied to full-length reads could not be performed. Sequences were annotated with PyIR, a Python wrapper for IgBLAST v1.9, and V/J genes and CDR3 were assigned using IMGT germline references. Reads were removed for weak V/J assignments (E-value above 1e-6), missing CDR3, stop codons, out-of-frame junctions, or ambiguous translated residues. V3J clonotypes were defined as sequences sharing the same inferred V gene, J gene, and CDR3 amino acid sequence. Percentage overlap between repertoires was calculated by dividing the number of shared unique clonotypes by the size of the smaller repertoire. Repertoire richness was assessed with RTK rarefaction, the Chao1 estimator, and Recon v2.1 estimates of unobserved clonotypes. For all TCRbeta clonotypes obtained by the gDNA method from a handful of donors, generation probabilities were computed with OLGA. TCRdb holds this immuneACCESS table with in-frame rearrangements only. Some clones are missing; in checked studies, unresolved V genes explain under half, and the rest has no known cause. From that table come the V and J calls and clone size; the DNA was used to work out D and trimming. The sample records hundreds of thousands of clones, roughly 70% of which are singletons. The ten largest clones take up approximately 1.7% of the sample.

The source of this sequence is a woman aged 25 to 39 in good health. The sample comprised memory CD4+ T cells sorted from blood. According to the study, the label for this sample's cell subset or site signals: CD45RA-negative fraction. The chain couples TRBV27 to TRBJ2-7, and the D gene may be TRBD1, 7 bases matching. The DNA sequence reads TGTGCCAGCAGAGGAGCAGGGGGGAGCTCCTACGAGCAGTACTTC. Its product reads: CASRGAGGSSYEQYF.